These 25 T cell receptor beta chains originate from one sample sequenced in a study of monozygotic twins with inflammatory bowel disease. Using the 5' RACE reads, TCRdb records one entry per CDR3 protein without DNA. Its clone listing holds about 300,000 distinct CDR3 sequences. The sequenced sample was blood. Source of these receptors: a human donor with ulcerative colitis or Crohn's disease, or a healthy co-twin of an affected twin (not recorded which).

The chain recombines TRBV7-2 with TRBJ2-7; the TRBD1 assignment by TCRdb is unverifiable without DNA. This CDR3 comprises 17 residues. Germline CDR1 and CDR2: SGHTA and FQGNSA. The CDR3 protein is CASSPGPGDRGRKEQYF.

This rearrangement joins TRBV27 to TRBJ2-5. Germline CDR1 and CDR2: MNHEY and SMNVEV (reference sequence). This CDR3 spans 12 amino acids. CDR3 protein: CASRREVGAQYF.

V and J are TRBV4-2 and TRBJ2-3. The length of the CDR3 is 14 residues. Per the germline V gene, CDR1 is LGHNA and CDR2 is YNFKEQ. The CDR3 protein is CASSQFMSQNTQYF.

The V and J genes are TRBV20-1 and TRBJ2-3; TCRdb picks TRBD2, but there is no DNA to check that call. Germline assignment: CDR1 DFQATT and CDR2 SNEGSKA (reference sequence). The CDR3 covers 15 residues. The CDR3 loop reads CSARAQVPGPDTQYF.

The CDR3 spells CASSLTGLAGVDEQYF. The chain joins TRBV5-1 to TRBJ2-7; TCRdb gives TRBD2 as the D gene, but with no DNA this cannot be confirmed. This CDR3 comprises 16 residues. Germline assignment: CDR1 SGHRS and CDR2 YFSETQ.

The genes are TRBV20-1 and TRBJ2-7; TCRdb picks TRBD1, but there is no DNA to check that call. Per the germline V gene, CDR1 is DFQATT and CDR2 is SNEGSKA (reference sequence). This CDR3 comprises 12 residues. Here the CDR3 reads CSAGIQRTEQYF.

The V and J genes are TRBV12-3 or TRBV12-4 and TRBJ1-5. CDR3 size: 15 residues. This chain's CDR3 is CASSLEVYGNQPQHF.

V usage is TRBV20-1 and J usage is TRBJ2-7; TCRdb's D call, TRBD2, is unchecked because there is no DNA. CDR1 and CDR2 (germline): DFQATT, SNEGSKA (reference sequence). There are 13 residues in the CDR3. This CDR3 is CSARLAGGPEQYF.

The rearrangement uses TRBV7-7 and TRBJ2-1. This CDR3 comprises 14 residues. Germline CDR1 SSHAT, CDR2 FNYEAQ (reference sequence). The CDR3 spells CASSRSRTNNEQFF.

J is TRBJ2-7 and V is TRBV5-1; TCRdb indicates TRBD1, and absent DNA this call remains unverified. The CDR3 is 14 amino acids. CDR1 is SGHRS, CDR2 YFSETQ, per germline. CDR3 in amino acids: CASSLETGYYEQYF.

The V and J genes are TRBV7-6 and TRBJ1-3; TCRdb's assignment of TRBD1 cannot be checked, as there is no DNA. The CDR3 is 15 amino acids. Germline CDR1 SGHVS, CDR2 FNYEAQ. This chain's CDR3 is CASSLAWARGNTIYF.

This chain links TRBV28 with TRBJ2-1; TCRdb gives TRBD1 as the D gene, but with no DNA this cannot be confirmed. This CDR3 has 16 amino acids. CDR1 MDHEN and CDR2 SYDVKM come from the germline V gene. CDR3 region: CASSFRRATSYNEQFF. The variable domain in full, completed from reference TRBV28 and TRBJ2-1, reads DVKVTQSSRYLVKRTGEKVFLECVQDMDHENMFWYRQDPGLGLRLIYFSYDVKMKEKGDIPEGYSVSREKKERFSLILESASTNQTSMYLCASSFRRATSYNEQFFGPGTRLTVL.

The CDR3 region is CASTTTDTQYF. V is TRBV7-2 and J is TRBJ2-3. Germline V gene sequence: CDR1 SGHTA, CDR2 FQGNSA. The CDR3 runs 11 residues.

The chain employs TRBV4-3 and TRBJ2-1; TCRdb indicates TRBD1, and absent DNA this call remains unverified. CDR3 length: 15 amino acids. Germline CDR1 and CDR2: LGHNA and YSLEER. The CDR3 sequence: CASSQARGRFNEQFF.

The rearrangement links TRBV2 to TRBJ2-3; TCRdb's D call of TRBD2 is untestable without DNA. This CDR3 region has 14 residues. CDR1 and CDR2 (germline): SNHLY, FYNNEI. The CDR3 spells CASATSVPTDTQYF.

The chain has TRBV28 and TRBJ2-2; the D call from TCRdb, TRBD2, cannot be confirmed without DNA. CDR1 is MDHEN, CDR2 SYDVKM, per germline. The CDR3 extends over 15 amino acids. Here the CDR3 reads CTSSQAGERFGELFF.

This sequence joins TRBV24-1 and TRBJ2-2. The CDR3 totals 16 residues. CDR1 is KGHDR and CDR2 is SFDVKD in the germline V gene. The CDR3 here is CATSDSSVPNTGELFF.

The chain has TRBV28 and TRBJ2-5; the TRBD1 assignment by TCRdb is unverifiable without DNA. This CDR3 is built from 11 residues. Germline V gives CDR1 MDHEN, CDR2 SYDVKM. The CDR3 sequence is CASINRADFYF.

V gene TRBV7-3 combines with J gene TRBJ1-2. Germline assignment: CDR1 SGHTA and CDR2 FQGTGA. This CDR3 contains 13 residues. CDR3 protein: CASSLIQTDGYTF.

The chain carries TRBV3-1 and TRBJ1-1. Germline-derived CDR1 and CDR2 are LGHDT and YNNKEL (reference sequence). This CDR3 region has 12 residues. The chain's CDR3 is CASSQVPTEAFF. The whole variable domain, remainder taken from reference TRBV3-1 and TRBJ1-1, is DTAVSQTPKYLVTQMGNDKSIKCEQNLGHDTMYWYKQDSKKFLKIMFSYNNKELIINETVPNRFSPKSPDKAHLNLHINSLELGDSAVYFCASSQVPTEAFFGQGTRLTVV.

The chain employs TRBV7-2 and TRBJ2-7; with no DNA, the TCRdb D assignment of TRBD2 cannot be verified. This CDR3 is built from 16 residues. The germline V gene encodes CDR1 SGHTA and CDR2 FQGNSA. This chain's CDR3 is CASSGPFSGSFYEQYF. The whole variable domain, remainder taken from reference TRBV7-2 and TRBJ2-7, is GAGVSQSPSNKVTEKGKDVELRCDPISGHTALYWYRQSLGQGLEFLIYFQGNSAPDKSGLPSDRFSAERTGGSVSTLTIQRTQQEDSAVYLCASSGPFSGSFYEQYFGPGTRLTVT.

The CDR3 loop is CSVAPARGGTSNEQFF. The chain employs TRBV29-1 and TRBJ2-1; TCRdb picks TRBD1, but there is no DNA to check that call. The germline V gene encodes CDR1 SQVTM and CDR2 ANQGSEA. The CDR3 is made up of 16 amino acids.

The V call is TRBV7-9, the J call TRBJ2-5; TCRdb selects TRBD2, and the lack of DNA leaves this call unchecked. In germline, CDR1 is SEHNR, CDR2 FQNEAQ (reference sequence). The CDR3 runs 15 residues. This CDR3 is CASMQAGTSKETQYF. Looking up the rest from reference TRBV7-9 and TRBJ2-5 gives the full variable domain: DTGVSQNPRHKITKRGQNVTFRCDPISEHNRLYWYRQTLGQGPEFLTYFQNEAQLEKSRLLSDRFSAERPKGSFSTLEIQRTEQGDSAMYLCASMQAGTSKETQYFGPGTRLLVL.

CDR3 sequence: CASSLGGRARSYEQYF. This rearrangement joins TRBV7-2 to TRBJ2-7; without DNA, the TCRdb call of TRBD2 cannot be checked. This CDR3 has 16 amino acids. Looked up from germline, CDR1 is SGHTA and CDR2 is FQGNSA.

The J gene is TRBJ2-2, the V gene TRBV20-1. CDR1 is DFQATT and CDR2 is SNEGSKA in the germline V gene (reference sequence). The CDR3 covers 15 residues. CDR3 residues: CSASKLTANTGELFF.